This entry is about one T cell receptor (beta chain). What it recognizes is unknown. The sample is drawn from a study of OX40 agonist ivuxolimab in advanced cancers. Across the whole study: Patients were dosed intravenously with ivuxolimab at 0.01 to 10 mg/kg every 2 weeks.

Overall study results and limits: Not determined was the antigen specificity of the expanded peripheral T cells. Normalized T-cell clonal expansion was also low in a subset of nonresponders.

Assay: immunoSEQ multiplex PCR; the TCRdb copy retains only in-frame clones and omits some. The data show about 34,000 clones, 80% to 85% seen once. V shed 4 bases and J 3 bases; nucleotides not matched to a gene: 12. Germline CDR1 and CDR2: MGHRA and YSYEKL. CDR3 size: 19 residues. This TCR was sampled from an adult with an advanced solid tumor such as melanoma, head and neck, liver or kidney cancer. This chain uses TRBV4-1 with TRBJ2-2; 12 bases line up with TRBD1. The material sequenced was CD4+ or CD8+ T cells sorted from blood, taken in a trial of the OX40 agonist ivuxolimab. CDR3 region: CASSRGPGTGGLDTGELFF. The CDR3 DNA is TGCGCCAGCAGCCGTGGGCCGGGGACAGGGGGCTTGGACACCGGGGAGCTGTTTTTT.